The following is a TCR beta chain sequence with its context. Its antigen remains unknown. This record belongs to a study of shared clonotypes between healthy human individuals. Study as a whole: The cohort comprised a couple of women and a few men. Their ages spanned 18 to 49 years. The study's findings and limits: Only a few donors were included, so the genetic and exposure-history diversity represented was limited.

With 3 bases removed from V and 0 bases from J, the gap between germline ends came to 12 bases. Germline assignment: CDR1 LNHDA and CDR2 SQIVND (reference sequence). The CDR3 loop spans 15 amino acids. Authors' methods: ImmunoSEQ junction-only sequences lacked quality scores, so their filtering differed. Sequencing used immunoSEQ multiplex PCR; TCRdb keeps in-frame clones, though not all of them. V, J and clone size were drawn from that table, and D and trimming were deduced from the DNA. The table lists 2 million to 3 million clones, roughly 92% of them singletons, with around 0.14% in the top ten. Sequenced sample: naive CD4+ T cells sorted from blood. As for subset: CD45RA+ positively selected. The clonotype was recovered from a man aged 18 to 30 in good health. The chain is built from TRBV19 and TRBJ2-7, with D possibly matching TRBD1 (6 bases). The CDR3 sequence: CASSMDSISSYEQYF. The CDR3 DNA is TGTGCCAGTAGTATGGACAGCATAAGCTCCTACGAGCAGTACTTC.